This T cell receptor beta chain originates from a study of CD8+ T cells in alopecia areata. Germline lookup yields CDR1 MGHRA and CDR2 YSYEKL. The length of the CDR3 is 12 residues. TCR sequencing used cDNA made by reverse transcription of extracted RNA. Sequencing was performed with immunoSEQ multiplex PCR; in TCRdb, only in-frame clones are kept and a portion is missing. The profile shows roughly 32,000 clones, approximately 65% of them singletons. Sample: NKG2D-high CD8+ T cells sorted from blood. This chain connects TRBV4-1 to TRBJ2-5; no clear D. The J call is in doubt because the DNA end fits TRBJ2-7 better. The TCR originated in a human donor with alopecia areata. CDR3 residues: CASSQSGDEQYF. For the CDR3, the DNA is TGCGCCAGCAGCCAATCAGGCGACGAGCAGTACTTC.